This T cell receptor beta chain came from a study of T cell repertoires in cytomegalovirus infection. Across the whole study: Both CMV infection and a matching HLA type were indicated by public TCR beta signatures.

TCRdb reprocessed the reads via MiXCR and lists one record per CDR3 protein. The sample records roughly 230,000 distinct CDR3 sequences, 15% to 20% being singletons. Germline assignment: CDR1 SSHAT and CDR2 FNYEAQ (reference sequence). The CDR3 is 14 amino acids. Study-level results: The cumulative frequency of public TCR beta families identified carriers of CMV plus the relevant HLA. Within the response measured ex vivo, HLA-C-restricted CMV-specific TCR beta clonotypes were dominant.

Many counts were recorded for this clonotype. Its matching antigen is unknown. The junction differs from germline at one of its ends, possibly a read error. The chain combines TRBV7-7 with TRBJ2-5; a possible D gene is TRBD1 (5 bases). The source of this sequence is a human donor in good health (CMV status not recorded). Some clones in this sample may be carry-over from other donors' samples. What was sequenced was CD8+ T cells from PBMCs. CDR3 bases: TGTGCTAGCAGCACGGACACCGACCAAGAGACCCAGTACTTC. Translation: CASSTDTDQETQYF.